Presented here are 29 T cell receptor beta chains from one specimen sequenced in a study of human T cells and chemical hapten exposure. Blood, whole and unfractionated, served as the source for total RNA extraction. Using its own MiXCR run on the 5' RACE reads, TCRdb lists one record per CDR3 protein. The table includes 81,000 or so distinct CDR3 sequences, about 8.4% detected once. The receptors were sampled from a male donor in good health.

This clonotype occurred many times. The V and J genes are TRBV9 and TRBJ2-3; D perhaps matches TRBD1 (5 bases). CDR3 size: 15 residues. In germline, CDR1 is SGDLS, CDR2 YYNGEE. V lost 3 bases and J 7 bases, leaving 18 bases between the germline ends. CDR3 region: CASSGPGKGVHTQYF. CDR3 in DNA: TGTGCCAGCAGCGGACCAGGGAAGGGCGTACATACGCAGTATTTT.

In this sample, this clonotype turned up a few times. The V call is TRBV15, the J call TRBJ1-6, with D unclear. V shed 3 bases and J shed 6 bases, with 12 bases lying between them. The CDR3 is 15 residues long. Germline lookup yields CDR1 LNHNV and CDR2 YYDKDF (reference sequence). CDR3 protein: CATSSAEEINSPLHF. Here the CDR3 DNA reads TGTGCCACCAGCAGCGCAGAAGAAATTAATTCACCCCTCCACTTT.

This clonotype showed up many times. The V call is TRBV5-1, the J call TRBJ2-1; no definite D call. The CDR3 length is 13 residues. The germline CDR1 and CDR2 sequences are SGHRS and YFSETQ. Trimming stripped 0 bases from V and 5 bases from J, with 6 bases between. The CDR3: CASSLAYDNEQFF. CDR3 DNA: TGCGCCAGCAGCTTGGCTTACGACAATGAGCAGTTCTTC.

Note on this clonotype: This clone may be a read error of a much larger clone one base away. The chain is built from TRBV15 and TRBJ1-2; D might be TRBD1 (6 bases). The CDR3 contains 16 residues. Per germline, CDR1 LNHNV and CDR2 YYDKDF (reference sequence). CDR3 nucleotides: TGTGCCACCAGCGCTCGGACAGCCTACCCCCTATCTGGCCACACCTTC. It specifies CATSARTAYPLSGHTF. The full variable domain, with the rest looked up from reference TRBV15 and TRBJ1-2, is DAMVIQNPRYQVTQFGKPVTLSCSQTLNHNVMYWYQQKSSQAPKLLFHYYDKDFNNEADTPDNFQSRRPNTSFCFLDIRSPGLGDTAMYLCATSARTAYPLSGHTFGSGTRLTVV.

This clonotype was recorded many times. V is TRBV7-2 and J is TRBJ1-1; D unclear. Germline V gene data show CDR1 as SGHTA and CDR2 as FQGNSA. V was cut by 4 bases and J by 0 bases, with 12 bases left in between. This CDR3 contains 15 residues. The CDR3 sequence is CASSSPGPMNTEAFF. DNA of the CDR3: TGTGCCAGCAGCTCACCGGGTCCCATGAACACTGAAGCTTTCTTT.

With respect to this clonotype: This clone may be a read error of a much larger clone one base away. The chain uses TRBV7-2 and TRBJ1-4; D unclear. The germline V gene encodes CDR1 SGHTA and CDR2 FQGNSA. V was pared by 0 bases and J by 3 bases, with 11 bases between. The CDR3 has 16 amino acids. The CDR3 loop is CASSLATAAANEKLFF. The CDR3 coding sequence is TGTGCCAGCAGCTTAGCCACAGCAGCAGCTAATGAAAAACTGTTTTTT.

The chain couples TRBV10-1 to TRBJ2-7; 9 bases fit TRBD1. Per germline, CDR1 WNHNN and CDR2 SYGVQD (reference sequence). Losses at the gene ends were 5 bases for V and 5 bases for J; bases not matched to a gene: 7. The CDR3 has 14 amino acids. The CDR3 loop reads CASSIGQGPDEQYF. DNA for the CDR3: TGCGCCAGCAGTATCGGACAGGGGCCCGACGAGCAGTACTTC.

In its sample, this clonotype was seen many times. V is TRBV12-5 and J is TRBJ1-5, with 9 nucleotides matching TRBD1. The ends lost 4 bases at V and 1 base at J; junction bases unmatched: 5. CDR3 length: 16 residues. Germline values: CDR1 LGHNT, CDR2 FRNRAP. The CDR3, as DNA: TGTGCTAGTGGTTCCTCGACAGGGGGAAGCAATCAGCCCCAGCATTTT. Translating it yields CASGSSTGGSNQPQHF.

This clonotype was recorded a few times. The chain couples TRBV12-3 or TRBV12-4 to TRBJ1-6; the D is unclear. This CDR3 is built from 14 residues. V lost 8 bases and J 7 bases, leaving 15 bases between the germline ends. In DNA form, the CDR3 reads TGTGCCAGCTCGCCGGGAGCGAAGAATTCACCCCTCCACTTT. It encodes CASSPGAKNSPLHF.

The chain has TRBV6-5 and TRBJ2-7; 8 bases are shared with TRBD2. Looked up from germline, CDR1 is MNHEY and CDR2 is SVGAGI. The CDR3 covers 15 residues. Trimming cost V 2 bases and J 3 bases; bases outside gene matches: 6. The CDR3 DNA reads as TGTGCCAGCAGTTACGGTAGCGGGGCCCTCTACGAGCAGTACTTC. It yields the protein CASSYGSGALYEQYF.

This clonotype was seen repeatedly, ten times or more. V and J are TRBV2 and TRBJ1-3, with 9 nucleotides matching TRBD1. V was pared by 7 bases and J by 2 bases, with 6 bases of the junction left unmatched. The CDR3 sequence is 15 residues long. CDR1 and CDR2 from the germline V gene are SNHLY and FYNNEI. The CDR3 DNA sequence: TGTGCCAGCACAAGACAGGGGGTTCCTGGAAACACCATATATTTT. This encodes CASTRQGVPGNTIYF.

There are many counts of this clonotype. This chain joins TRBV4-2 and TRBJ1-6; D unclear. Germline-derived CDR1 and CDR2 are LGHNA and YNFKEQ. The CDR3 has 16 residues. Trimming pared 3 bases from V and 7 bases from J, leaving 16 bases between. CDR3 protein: CASSQIKRPLNSPLHF. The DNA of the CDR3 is TGTGCCAGCAGCCAGATAAAGCGACCCTTAAATTCACCCCTCCACTTT.

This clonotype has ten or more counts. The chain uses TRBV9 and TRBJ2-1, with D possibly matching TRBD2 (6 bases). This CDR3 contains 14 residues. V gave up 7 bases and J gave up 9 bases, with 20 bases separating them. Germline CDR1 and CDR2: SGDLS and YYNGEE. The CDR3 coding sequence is TGTGCCAGCGACGAGATGCCGGGGGTCACTGAGCAGTTCTTC. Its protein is CASDEMPGVTEQFF.

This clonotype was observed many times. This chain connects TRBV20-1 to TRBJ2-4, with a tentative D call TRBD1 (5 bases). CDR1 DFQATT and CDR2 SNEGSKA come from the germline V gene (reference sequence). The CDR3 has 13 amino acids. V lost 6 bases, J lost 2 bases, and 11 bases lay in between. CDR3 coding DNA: TGCAGTGCCAGGGAATTTCCCAAAAACATTCAGTACTTC. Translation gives CSAREFPKNIQYF.

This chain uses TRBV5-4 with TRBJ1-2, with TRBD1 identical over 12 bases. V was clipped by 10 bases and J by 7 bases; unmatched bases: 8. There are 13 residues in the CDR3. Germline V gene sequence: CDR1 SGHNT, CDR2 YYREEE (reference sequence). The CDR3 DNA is TGTGCCGGTTCGGGACAGGGGGCGTTTGGCTACACCTTC. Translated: CAGSGQGAFGYTF.

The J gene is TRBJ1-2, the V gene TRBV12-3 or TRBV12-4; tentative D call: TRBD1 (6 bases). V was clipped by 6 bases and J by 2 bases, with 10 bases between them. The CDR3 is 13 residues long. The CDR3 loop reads CASSRGANYGYTF. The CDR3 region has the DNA TGTGCCAGCAGCCGGGGGGCCAACTATGGCTACACCTTC.

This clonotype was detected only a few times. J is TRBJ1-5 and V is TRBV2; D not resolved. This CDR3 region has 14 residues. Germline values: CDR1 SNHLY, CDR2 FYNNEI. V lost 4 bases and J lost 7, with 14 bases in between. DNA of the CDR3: TGTGCCAGCAGTGGGCTGGGGTCGGAACAGCCCCAGCATTTT. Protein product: CASSGLGSEQPQHF.

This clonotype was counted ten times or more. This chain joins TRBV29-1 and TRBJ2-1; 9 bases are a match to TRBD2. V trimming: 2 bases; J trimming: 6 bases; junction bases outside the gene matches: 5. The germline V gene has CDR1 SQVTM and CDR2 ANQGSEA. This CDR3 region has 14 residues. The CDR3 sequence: CSVESAGGTNEQFF. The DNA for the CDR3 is TGCAGCGTTGAATCCGCGGGAGGGACCAATGAGCAGTTCTTC.

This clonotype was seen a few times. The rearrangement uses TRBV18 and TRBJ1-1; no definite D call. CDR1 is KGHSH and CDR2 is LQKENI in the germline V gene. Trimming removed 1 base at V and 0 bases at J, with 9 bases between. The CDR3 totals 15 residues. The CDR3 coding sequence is TGTGCCAGCTCACCACTAGCACAGATGAACACTGAAGCTTTCTTT. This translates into CASSPLAQMNTEAFF.

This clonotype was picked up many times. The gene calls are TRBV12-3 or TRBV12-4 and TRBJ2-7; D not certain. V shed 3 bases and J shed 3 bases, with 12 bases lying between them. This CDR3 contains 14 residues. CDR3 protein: CASSFPKAVYEQYF. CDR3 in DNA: TGTGCCAGCAGTTTCCCGAAAGCCGTCTACGAGCAGTACTTC.

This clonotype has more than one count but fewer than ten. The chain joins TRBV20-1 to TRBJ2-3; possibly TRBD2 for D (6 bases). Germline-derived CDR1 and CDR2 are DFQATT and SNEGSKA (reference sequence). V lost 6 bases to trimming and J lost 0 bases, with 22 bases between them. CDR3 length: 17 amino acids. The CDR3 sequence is CSAVRWASEHSTDTQYF. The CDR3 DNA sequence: TGCAGTGCGGTGAGGTGGGCTAGCGAGCATAGCACAGATACGCAGTATTTT.

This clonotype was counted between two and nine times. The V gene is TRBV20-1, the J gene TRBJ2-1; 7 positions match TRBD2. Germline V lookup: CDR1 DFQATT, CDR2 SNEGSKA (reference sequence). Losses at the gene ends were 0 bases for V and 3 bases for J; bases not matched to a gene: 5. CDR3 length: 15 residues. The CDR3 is CSARDLAGDYNEQFF. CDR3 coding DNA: TGCAGTGCTAGAGATCTGGCGGGGGACTACAATGAGCAGTTCTTC.

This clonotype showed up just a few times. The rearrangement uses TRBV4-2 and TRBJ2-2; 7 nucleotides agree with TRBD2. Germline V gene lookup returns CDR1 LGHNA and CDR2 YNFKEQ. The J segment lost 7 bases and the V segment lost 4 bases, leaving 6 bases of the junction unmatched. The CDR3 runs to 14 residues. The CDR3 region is CASSRRTRGGELFF. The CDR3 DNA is TGTGCCAGCAGCCGCCGGACTAGAGGCGGGGAGCTGTTTTTT.

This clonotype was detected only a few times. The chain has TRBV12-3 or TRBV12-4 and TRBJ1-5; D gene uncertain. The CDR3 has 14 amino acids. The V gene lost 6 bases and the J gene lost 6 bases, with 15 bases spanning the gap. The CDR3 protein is CASSYLLEGQPQHF. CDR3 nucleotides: TGTGCCAGCAGCTACTTACTGGAGGGTCAGCCCCAGCATTTT.

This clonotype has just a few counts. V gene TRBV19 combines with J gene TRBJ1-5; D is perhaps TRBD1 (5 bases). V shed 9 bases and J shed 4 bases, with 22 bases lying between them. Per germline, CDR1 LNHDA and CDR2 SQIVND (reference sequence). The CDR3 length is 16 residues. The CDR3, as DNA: TGTGCCAGCCTTCGGGACCCCCGGGGCTTGAATCAGCCCCAGCATTTT. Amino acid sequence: CASLRDPRGLNQPQHF.

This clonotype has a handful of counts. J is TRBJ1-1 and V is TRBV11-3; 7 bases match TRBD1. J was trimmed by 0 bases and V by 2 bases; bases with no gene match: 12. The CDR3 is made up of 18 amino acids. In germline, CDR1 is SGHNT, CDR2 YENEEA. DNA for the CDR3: TGTGCCAGCAGCTTATGGGCAGGGGGTAGGGTAATGAACACTGAAGCTTTCTTT. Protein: CASSLWAGGRVMNTEAFF.

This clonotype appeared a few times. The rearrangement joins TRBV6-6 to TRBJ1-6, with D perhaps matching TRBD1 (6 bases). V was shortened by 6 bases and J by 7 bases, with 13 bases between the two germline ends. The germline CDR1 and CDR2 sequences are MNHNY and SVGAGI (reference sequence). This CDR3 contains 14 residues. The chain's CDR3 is CASSLRTDNSPLHF. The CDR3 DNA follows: TGTGCCAGCAGCCTTCGGACAGACAATTCACCCCTCCACTTT.

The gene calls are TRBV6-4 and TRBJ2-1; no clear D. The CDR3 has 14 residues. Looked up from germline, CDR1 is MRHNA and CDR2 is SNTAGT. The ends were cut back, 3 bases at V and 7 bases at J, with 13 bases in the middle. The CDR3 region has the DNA TGTGCCAGCAGTGAGGGCACCGATCGAAATGAGCAGTTCTTC. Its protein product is CASSEGTDRNEQFF.

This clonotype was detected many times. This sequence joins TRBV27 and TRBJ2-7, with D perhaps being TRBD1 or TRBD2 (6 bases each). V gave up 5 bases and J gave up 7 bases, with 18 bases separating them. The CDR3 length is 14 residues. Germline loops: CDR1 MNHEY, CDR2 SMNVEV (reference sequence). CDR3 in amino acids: CASSPGGRLREQYF. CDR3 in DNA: TGTGCCAGCAGTCCCGGGGGCAGGCTTCGGGAGCAGTACTTC.